Listed below are T cell receptor beta chains from one sample, sequenced in a study of molecular identifiers for immune sequencing clone quantification. Each CDR3 protein is one row after TCRdb ran MiXCR on the PCR reads. The table includes around 460,000 distinct CDR3 sequences, around a fifth detected once. The specimen sequenced was naive CD8+ T cells from blood, with Jurkat cell RNA spiked in. The source of these receptors is a human donor in good health. Some libraries in this study had Jurkat cell RNA spiked in. Both conserved end residues are part of each CDR3. The D gene is left open where the match is weak. The listing skips clone size in some rows; elsewhere it reads once, few, many or a size class.

abundance: few
d_gene: NA
j_gene: TRBJ2-7
v_gene: TRBV4-3
CDR3aa: CASSRGDGEQYF
CDR3nt: TGCGCCAGCAGTAGAGGGGATGGGGAGCAGTACTTC

abundance: many
d_gene: NA
j_gene: TRBJ2-5
v_gene: TRBV4-1
CDR3aa: CASSQDRGQETQYF
CDR3nt: TGCGCCAGCAGCCAAGACCGGGGCCAAGAGACCCAGTACTTC

abundance: NA
d_gene: NA
j_gene: TRBJ2-1
v_gene: TRBV29-1
CDR3aa: CSVWDTPYNEQFF
CDR3nt: TGCAGCGTTTGGGACACCCCCTACAATGAGCAGTTCTTC

abundance: few
d_gene: NA
j_gene: TRBJ1-5
v_gene: TRBV12-3/TRBV12-4
CDR3aa: CASSFILEGPPIMDQPQHF
CDR3nt: TGTGCCAGCAGTTTCATTCTGGAGGGCCCCCCAATAATGGATCAGCCCCAGCATTTT

abundance: many
d_gene: NA
j_gene: TRBJ2-3
v_gene: TRBV27
CDR3aa: CASSFGGFTDTQYF
CDR3nt: TGTGCCAGCAGTTTCGGGGGATTCACAGATACGCAGTATTTT

abundance: NA
d_gene: TRBD1
j_gene: TRBJ1-1
v_gene: TRBV7-2
CDR3aa: CASSLSDRVGGVDTEAFF
CDR3nt: TGTGCCAGCAGCCTCTCCGACAGGGTAGGAGGAGTGGACACTGAAGCTTTCTTT

abundance: few
d_gene: NA
j_gene: TRBJ1-2
v_gene: TRBV4-3
CDR3aa: CANSQDVVGTFYGYTF
CDR3nt: TGCGCCAACAGCCAAGACGTTGTCGGGACCTTCTATGGCTACACCTTC

abundance: NA
d_gene: TRBD1
j_gene: TRBJ1-2
v_gene: TRBV27
CDR3aa: CASRQSTRQGDGGYTF
CDR3nt: TGTGCCAGCAGACAATCAACAAGACAGGGGGATGGTGGCTACACCTTC

abundance: many
d_gene: NA
j_gene: TRBJ2-3
v_gene: TRBV11-2
CDR3aa: CASSLGWTSTDTQYF
CDR3nt: TGTGCCAGCAGCTTAGGTTGGACGAGCACAGATACGCAGTATTTT

abundance: NA
d_gene: NA
j_gene: TRBJ1-6
v_gene: TRBV11-2
CDR3aa: CASSLTPMPSYNSPLHF
CDR3nt: TGTGCCAGCAGCCTCACCCCCATGCCCTCCTATAATTCACCCCTCCACTTT

abundance: few
d_gene: TRBD1
j_gene: TRBJ2-2
v_gene: TRBV5-4
CDR3aa: CASSSPGTGAPGELFF
CDR3nt: TGTGCCAGCAGCTCCCCCGGGACAGGGGCCCCCGGGGAGCTGTTTTTT

abundance: many
d_gene: NA
j_gene: TRBJ1-5
v_gene: TRBV6-2/TRBV6-3
CDR3aa: CASSYSTASNQPQHF
CDR3nt: TGTGCCAGCAGTTACTCCACAGCGAGCAATCAGCCCCAGCATTTT

abundance: few
d_gene: TRBD1
j_gene: TRBJ2-1
v_gene: TRBV28
CDR3aa: CASSPTGTSYNEQFF
CDR3nt: TGTGCCAGCAGTCCGACAGGGACGTCCTACAATGAGCAGTTCTTC

abundance: many
d_gene: NA
j_gene: TRBJ1-2
v_gene: TRBV14
CDR3aa: CASSQQQDNYGYTF
CDR3nt: TGTGCCAGCAGCCAGCAACAAGATAACTATGGCTACACCTTC

abundance: many
d_gene: TRBD2
j_gene: TRBJ2-5
v_gene: TRBV12-3/TRBV12-4
CDR3aa: CASSPLLAGGVETQYF
CDR3nt: TGTGCCAGCAGTCCCCTGCTAGCGGGGGGTGTGGAGACCCAGTACTTC

abundance: many
d_gene: NA
j_gene: TRBJ2-5
v_gene: TRBV6-2/TRBV6-3
CDR3aa: CASSYLGTSYQETQYF
CDR3nt: TGTGCCAGCAGTTACTTAGGGACTTCGTACCAAGAGACCCAGTACTTC

abundance: many
d_gene: TRBD1
j_gene: TRBJ2-7
v_gene: TRBV7-9
CDR3aa: CASSPGTAFEQYF
CDR3nt: TGTGCCAGCAGTCCCGGGACAGCTTTTGAGCAGTACTTC

abundance: once
d_gene: NA
j_gene: TRBJ1-1
v_gene: TRBV4-1
CDR3aa: CASSQGRVISTEAFF
CDR3nt: TGCGCCAGCAGCCAAGGCAGAGTAATAAGCACTGAAGCTTTCTTT

abundance: many
d_gene: NA
j_gene: TRBJ2-2
v_gene: TRBV9
CDR3aa: CASSVRQDHTHTGELFF
CDR3nt: TGTGCCAGCAGCGTCCGACAGGACCACACCCACACCGGGGAGCTGTTTTTT

abundance: NA
d_gene: NA
j_gene: TRBJ1-3
v_gene: TRBV13
CDR3aa: CASSADTGNTIYF
CDR3nt: TGTGCCAGCAGCGCGGACACTGGAAACACCATATATTTT

abundance: NA
d_gene: TRBD1
j_gene: TRBJ1-5
v_gene: TRBV5-6
CDR3aa: CASSWGQGASQPQHF
CDR3nt: TGTGCCAGCAGCTGGGGACAGGGGGCAAGTCAGCCCCAGCATTTT

abundance: few
d_gene: TRBD1
j_gene: TRBJ1-1
v_gene: TRBV27
CDR3aa: CASLRVAGGTEAFF
CDR3nt: TGTGCCAGCCTCCGGGTCGCAGGGGGCACTGAAGCTTTCTTT

abundance: many
d_gene: TRBD1
j_gene: TRBJ2-7
v_gene: TRBV27
CDR3aa: CASSLMGTGAYEQYF
CDR3nt: TGTGCCAGCAGTTTAATGGGGACAGGGGCCTACGAGCAGTACTTC

abundance: NA
d_gene: NA
j_gene: TRBJ1-1
v_gene: TRBV25-1
CDR3aa: CASSEPGGRSYTEAFF
CDR3nt: TGTGCCAGCAGTGAACCTGGGGGACGGTCCTACACTGAAGCTTTCTTT

abundance: many
d_gene: NA
j_gene: TRBJ1-1
v_gene: TRBV12-5
CDR3aa: CASAWGQMNTEAFF
CDR3nt: TGTGCTAGTGCGTGGGGCCAGATGAACACTGAAGCTTTCTTT

abundance: many
d_gene: TRBD1
j_gene: TRBJ2-7
v_gene: TRBV19
CDR3aa: CASSIWDRGHEQYF
CDR3nt: TGTGCCAGTAGTATTTGGGACAGGGGCCACGAGCAGTACTTC

abundance: many
d_gene: TRBD1
j_gene: TRBJ1-1
v_gene: TRBV27
CDR3aa: CASSSGQGVYTEAFF
CDR3nt: TGTGCCAGCAGTTCGGGACAGGGGGTGTACACTGAAGCTTTCTTT

abundance: many
d_gene: NA
j_gene: TRBJ2-3
v_gene: TRBV4-1
CDR3aa: CASSQEWQEEDTQYF
CDR3nt: TGCGCCAGCAGCCAAGAATGGCAGGAAGAAGATACGCAGTATTTT

abundance: few
d_gene: NA
j_gene: TRBJ2-7
v_gene: TRBV6-5
CDR3aa: CASNPAASGFFEQYF
CDR3nt: TGTGCCAGCAACCCCGCGGCTTCGGGGTTTTTTGAGCAGTACTTC

abundance: few
d_gene: TRBD1
j_gene: TRBJ1-2
v_gene: TRBV13
CDR3aa: CASSSLGQGFDYGYTF
CDR3nt: TGTGCCAGCAGCTCTTTGGGACAGGGATTTGACTATGGCTACACCTTC

abundance: NA
d_gene: NA
j_gene: TRBJ1-2
v_gene: TRBV29-1
CDR3aa: CSVLNTDYGYTF
CDR3nt: TGCAGCGTTTTAAATACAGATTATGGCTACACCTTC

abundance: few
d_gene: TRBD2
j_gene: TRBJ2-5
v_gene: TRBV19
CDR3aa: CASSYPSGEEETQYF
CDR3nt: TGTGCCAGTAGTTACCCCAGCGGGGAAGAAGAGACCCAGTACTTC

abundance: few
d_gene: NA
j_gene: TRBJ1-1
v_gene: TRBV29-1
CDR3aa: CSVESGIKNTEAFF
CDR3nt: TGCAGCGTTGAATCGGGGATCAAGAACACTGAAGCTTTCTTT

abundance: many
d_gene: NA
j_gene: TRBJ2-7
v_gene: TRBV25-1
CDR3aa: CATRAYEQYF
CDR3nt: TGTGCCACCCGGGCCTACGAGCAGTACTTC

abundance: many
d_gene: NA
j_gene: TRBJ1-3
v_gene: TRBV7-6
CDR3aa: CASSPGMASGNTIYF
CDR3nt: TGTGCCAGCAGCCCAGGGATGGCCTCTGGAAACACCATATATTTT

abundance: many
d_gene: NA
j_gene: TRBJ2-2
v_gene: TRBV6-2/TRBV6-3
CDR3aa: CASSYGLQPITANTGELFF
CDR3nt: TGTGCCAGCAGTTATGGCCTGCAACCTATCACCGCGAACACCGGGGAGCTGTTTTTT

abundance: many
d_gene: TRBD2
j_gene: TRBJ2-6
v_gene: TRBV11-2
CDR3aa: CASSLGFWREKYGANVLTF
CDR3nt: TGTGCCAGCAGCTTGGGGTTCTGGCGGGAGAAATATGGGGCCAACGTCCTGACTTTC

abundance: many
d_gene: TRBD1
j_gene: TRBJ2-7
v_gene: TRBV7-9
CDR3aa: CASSTIDRAYEQYF
CDR3nt: TGTGCCAGCAGCACAATAGACAGGGCCTACGAGCAGTACTTC

abundance: NA
d_gene: NA
j_gene: TRBJ2-7
v_gene: TRBV12-3/TRBV12-4
CDR3aa: CASSFQVSEKYF
CDR3nt: TGTGCCAGCAGTTTCCAGGTATCCGAGAAGTACTTC

abundance: NA
d_gene: NA
j_gene: TRBJ2-7
v_gene: TRBV29-1
CDR3aa: CSVGGNSYEQYF
CDR3nt: TGCAGCGTTGGGGGCAACTCCTACGAGCAGTACTTC

abundance: many
d_gene: NA
j_gene: TRBJ1-1
v_gene: TRBV29-1
CDR3aa: CSVDWTVSGNTEAFF
CDR3nt: TGCAGCGTTGATTGGACCGTAAGCGGGAACACTGAAGCTTTCTTT

abundance: many
d_gene: NA
j_gene: TRBJ2-7
v_gene: TRBV4-1
CDR3aa: CASSQEDGSYEQYF
CDR3nt: TGTGCCAGCAGCCAGGAGGACGGCTCCTACGAGCAGTACTTC